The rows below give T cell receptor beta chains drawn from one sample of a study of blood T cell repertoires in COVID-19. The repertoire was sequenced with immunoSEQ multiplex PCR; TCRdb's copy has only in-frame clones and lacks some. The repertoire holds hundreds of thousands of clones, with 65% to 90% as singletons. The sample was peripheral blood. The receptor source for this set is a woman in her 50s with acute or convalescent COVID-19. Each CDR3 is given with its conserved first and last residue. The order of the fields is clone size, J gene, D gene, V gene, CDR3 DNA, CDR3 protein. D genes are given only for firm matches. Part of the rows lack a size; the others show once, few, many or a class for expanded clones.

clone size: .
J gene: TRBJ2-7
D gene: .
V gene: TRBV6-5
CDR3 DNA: TGTGCCAGCAGCCAGGTAGCCTACGAGCAGTACTTC
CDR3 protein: CASSQVAYEQYF

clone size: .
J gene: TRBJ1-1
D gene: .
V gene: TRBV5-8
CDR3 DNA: TGTGCCAGCAGCCTACAGACAGCCGAAGCTTTCTTT
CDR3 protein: CASSLQTAEAFF

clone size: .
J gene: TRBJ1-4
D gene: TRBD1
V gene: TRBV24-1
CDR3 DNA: TGTGCCACCAGTGATCCCGGGACAGGGGATGAAAAACTGTTTTTT
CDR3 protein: CATSDPGTGDEKLFF

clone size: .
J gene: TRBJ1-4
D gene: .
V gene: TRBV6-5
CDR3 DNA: TGTGCCAGCAGTTACCACCGAGCCGAAAAACTGTTTTTT
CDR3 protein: CASSYHRAEKLFF

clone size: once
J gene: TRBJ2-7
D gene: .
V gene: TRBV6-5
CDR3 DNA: TGTGCCAGCAGTCCCGGGACATTTTTCTACGAGCAGTACTTC
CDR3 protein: CASSPGTFFYEQYF

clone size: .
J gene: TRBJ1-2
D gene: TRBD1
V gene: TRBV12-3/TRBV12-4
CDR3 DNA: TGTGCCAGCAGTCGGACAGGGGATGGCTACACCTTC
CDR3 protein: CASSRTGDGYTF

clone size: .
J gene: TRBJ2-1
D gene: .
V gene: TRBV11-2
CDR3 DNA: TGTGCCAGCAGCTCGCAGGGCAATGAGCAGTTCTTC
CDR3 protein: CASSSQGNEQFF

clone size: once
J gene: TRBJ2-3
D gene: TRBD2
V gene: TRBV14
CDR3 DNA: TGTGCCAGCAGCCAAGATCTGGAGCGGGGGTTAGATACGCAGTATTTT
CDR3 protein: CASSQDLERGLDTQYF

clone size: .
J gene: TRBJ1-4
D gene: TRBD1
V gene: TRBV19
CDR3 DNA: TGTGCCAGTAGTTCGCCCCCGACAGGGAGCAATGAAAAACTGTTTTTT
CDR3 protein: CASSSPPTGSNEKLFF

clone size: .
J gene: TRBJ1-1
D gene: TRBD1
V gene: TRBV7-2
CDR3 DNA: TGTGCCAGCAGCATTCAGACAGGGGGGAACACTGAAGCTTTCTTT
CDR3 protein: CASSIQTGGNTEAFF

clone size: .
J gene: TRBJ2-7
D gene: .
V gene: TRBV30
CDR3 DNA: TGTGCCTGGAGCGAGGTCTACGAGCAGTACTTC
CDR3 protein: CAWSEVYEQYF

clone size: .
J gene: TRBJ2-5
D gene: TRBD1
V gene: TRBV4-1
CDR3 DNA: TGCGCCAGCAGCCAAGATGACAGGGGGCGCAGGAACCAAGAGACCCAGTACTTC
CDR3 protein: CASSQDDRGRRNQETQYF

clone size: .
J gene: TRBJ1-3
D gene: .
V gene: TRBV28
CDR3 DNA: TGTGCCAGCGCTTCCGGGGACACGAGCTCTGGAAACACCATATATTTT
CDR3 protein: CASASGDTSSGNTIYF

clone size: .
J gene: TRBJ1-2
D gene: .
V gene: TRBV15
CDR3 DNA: TGTGCCACCAGCAGATCGACCGGGGGGAAGGGTGGCTACACCTTC
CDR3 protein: CATSRSTGGKGGYTF

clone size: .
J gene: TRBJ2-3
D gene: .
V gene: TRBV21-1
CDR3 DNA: TGTGCCAGCAGCTTAACACAGGGTGGCACAGATACGCAGTATTTT
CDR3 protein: CASSLTQGGTDTQYF

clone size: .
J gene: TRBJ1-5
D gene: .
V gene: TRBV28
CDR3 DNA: TGTGCCAGCAGTCCTAGGACTGGCGACAATCAGCCCCAGCATTTT
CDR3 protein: CASSPRTGDNQPQHF

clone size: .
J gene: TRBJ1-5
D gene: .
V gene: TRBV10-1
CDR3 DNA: TGCGCCAGCAGTGAGGGTGGCATTAGCAATCAGCCCCAGCATTTT
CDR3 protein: CASSEGGISNQPQHF

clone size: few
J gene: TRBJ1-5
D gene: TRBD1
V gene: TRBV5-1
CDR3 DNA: TGCGCCAGCAGCCTTGGACAGGGACAAAATCAGCCCCAGCATTTT
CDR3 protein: CASSLGQGQNQPQHF

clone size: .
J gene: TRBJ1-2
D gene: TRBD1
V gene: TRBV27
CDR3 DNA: TGTGCCAGCAGCCCACAGGGGGATAACTATGGCTACACCTTC
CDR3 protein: CASSPQGDNYGYTF

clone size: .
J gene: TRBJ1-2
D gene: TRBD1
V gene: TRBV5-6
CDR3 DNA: TGTGCCAGCAGCTGGGACAGGGCTCGGGGCTACACCTTC
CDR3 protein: CASSWDRARGYTF

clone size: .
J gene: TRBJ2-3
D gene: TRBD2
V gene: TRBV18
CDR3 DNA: TGTGCCAGCTCACGCAGACTAGCGGGAGTAGATACGCAGTATTTT
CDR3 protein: CASSRRLAGVDTQYF

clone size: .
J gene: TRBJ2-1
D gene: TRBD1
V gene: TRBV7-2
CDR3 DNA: TGTGCCAGCAGCGAGGGACAGAGCTCCTACAATGAGCAGTTCTTC
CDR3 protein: CASSEGQSSYNEQFF

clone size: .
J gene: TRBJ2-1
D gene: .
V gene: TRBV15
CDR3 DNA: TGTGCCACCAGCAGAGGGTGGGCAGGGGAATTTGTCTATGAGCAGTTCTTC
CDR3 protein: CATSRGWAGEFVYEQFF

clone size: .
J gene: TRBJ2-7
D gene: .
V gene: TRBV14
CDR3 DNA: TGTGCCAGCAGCCGAGGGAACTACGAGCAGTACTTC
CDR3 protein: CASSRGNYEQYF

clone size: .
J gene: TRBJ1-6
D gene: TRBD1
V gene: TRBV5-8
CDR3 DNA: TGTGCCAGCAGCCTGAAGAGACAGGGGAATTCACCCCTCCACTTT
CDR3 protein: CASSLKRQGNSPLHF

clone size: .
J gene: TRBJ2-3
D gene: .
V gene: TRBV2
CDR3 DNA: TGTGCCAGCAGTGTGGAAGCGGAGGATACGCAGTATTTT
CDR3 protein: CASSVEAEDTQYF

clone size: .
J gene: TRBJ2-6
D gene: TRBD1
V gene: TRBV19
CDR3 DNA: TGTGCCAGTAGTCCGGGGACAGGGAAGTGGGATTCTTACTCTGGGGCCAACGTCCTGACTTTC
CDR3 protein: CASSPGTGKWDSYSGANVLTF

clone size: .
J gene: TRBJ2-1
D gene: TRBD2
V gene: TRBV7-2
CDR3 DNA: TGTGCCAGCAGCTTATCACTAGCGGGGGCCTACAATGAGCAGTTCTTC
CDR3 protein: CASSLSLAGAYNEQFF

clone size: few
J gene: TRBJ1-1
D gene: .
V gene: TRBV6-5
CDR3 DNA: TGTGCCAGCAGGGTTTGGGGCGGTACTGAAGCTTTCTTT
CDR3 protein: CASRVWGGTEAFF

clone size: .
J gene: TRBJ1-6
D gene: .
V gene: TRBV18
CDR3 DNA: TGTGCCAGCTCACCGCGACAGGTCAACGATTCACCCCTCCACTTT
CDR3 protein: CASSPRQVNDSPLHF

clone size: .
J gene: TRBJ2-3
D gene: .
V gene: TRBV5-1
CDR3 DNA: TGCGCCAGCAGCAGAAGCCAGGGCGGAATAGATACGCAGTATTTT
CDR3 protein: CASSRSQGGIDTQYF

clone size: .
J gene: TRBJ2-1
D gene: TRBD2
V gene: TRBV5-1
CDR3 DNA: TGCGCCAGCAGCTTGGCGAGCGGGAGCTCCTACAATGAGCAGTTCTTC
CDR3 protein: CASSLASGSSYNEQFF

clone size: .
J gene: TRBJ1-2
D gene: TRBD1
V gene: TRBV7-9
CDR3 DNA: TGTGCCAGCAGCCATGACGGGGACAGACGGATCTATGGCTACACCTTC
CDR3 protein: CASSHDGDRRIYGYTF

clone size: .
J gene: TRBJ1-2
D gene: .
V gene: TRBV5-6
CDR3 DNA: TGTGCCAGCAGCCAATACGGAGTTCCGACTTATGGCTACACCTTC
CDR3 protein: CASSQYGVPTYGYTF

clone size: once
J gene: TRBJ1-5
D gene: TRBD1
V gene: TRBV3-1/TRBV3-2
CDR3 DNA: TGTGCCAGCAGCCAGGAGGGACAGAATAGCAATCAGCCCCAGCATTTT
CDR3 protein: CASSQEGQNSNQPQHF

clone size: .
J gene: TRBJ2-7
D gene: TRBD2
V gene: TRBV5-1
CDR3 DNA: TGCGCCAGCAGCAAACGACAGACTAGCGGGGGCAACGAGCAGTACTTC
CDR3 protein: CASSKRQTSGGNEQYF

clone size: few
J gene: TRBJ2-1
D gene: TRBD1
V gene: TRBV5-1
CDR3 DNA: TGCGCCAGCAGCCCAGGACAGGGAGAGGTTGAGCAGTTCTTC
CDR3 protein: CASSPGQGEVEQFF

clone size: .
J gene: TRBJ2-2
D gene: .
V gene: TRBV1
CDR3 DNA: TGCACCAGCAGCCAAGTGGGACTAGCGGGGGAGCGTTGCACCGGGGAGCTGTTTTTT
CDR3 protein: CTSSQVGLAGERCTGELFF

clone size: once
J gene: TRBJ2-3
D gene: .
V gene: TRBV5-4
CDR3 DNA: TGTGCCAGCAGCTCTCAGGGTCCAGATACGCAGTATTTT
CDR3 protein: CASSSQGPDTQYF

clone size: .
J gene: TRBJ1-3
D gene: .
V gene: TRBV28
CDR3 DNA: TGTGCCAGCAGAACGACAGGTTTCTCTGGAAACACCATATATTTT
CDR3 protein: CASRTTGFSGNTIYF

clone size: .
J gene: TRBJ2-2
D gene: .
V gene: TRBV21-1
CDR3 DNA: TGTGCCAGCAGCAATGGCAGACTCACCGGGGAGCTGTTTTTT
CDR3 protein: CASSNGRLTGELFF